Below, one T cell receptor beta chain is given with its context. The multiple sclerosis control group was made up of treatment-naive patients with stable or active relapsing-remitting disease. The authors reverse transcribed about 0.45 to 1 ug RNA with random hexamers. An immunoSEQ multiplex PCR generated amplified TCR beta CDR3 products spanning 54 Vbeta and 13 Jbeta. Using its own MiXCR run on the immunoSEQ multiplex PCR reads, TCRdb lists one record per CDR3 protein. This sample carries more than 250,000 distinct CDR3 sequences, about 90% of them seen once, and the ten largest clones take approximately 0.065%. The record originates from a study of CD8 T cells in Susac syndrome. Germline V lookup: CDR1 SEHNR, CDR2 FQNEAQ (reference sequence). V was trimmed by 8 bases and J by 4 bases, leaving 13 bases between them. The CDR3 is made up of 13 amino acids.

This clonotype was sampled from a human donor with multiple sclerosis. Input material: CD4+ T cells from PBMCs. The V gene is TRBV7-9, the J gene TRBJ2-3; D may be TRBD1 or TRBD2 (5 bases each). This CDR3 is CASEPLGADTQYF. Here the CDR3 DNA reads TGTGCCAGCGAACCGCTGGGGGCAGATACGCAGTATTTT.